This paragraph covers one T cell receptor beta chain sequence. This clonotype showed up just a few times. Its binding antigen is unknown. It has no much larger one-base neighbor in the sample; base qualities were not kept. The sample is drawn from a study of post-analysis software for immune sequencing data (dated by TCRdb to about 2015). At the level of the whole study: Recorded disease courses included relapsing-remitting, secondary progressive and progressive-relapsing multiple sclerosis, with some patients lacking subtype annotation. A subset of samples was prepared in parallel using single-end sample barcoding, then pooled and co-amplified after Illumina adapter ligation. The patient repertoires were set against about 12 previously published healthy control repertoires from donors whose ages ranged from roughly 6 to 26 years. Summary of the overall study and its limitations: Strong co-clustering of samples prepared in the same batch was shown by direct clustering with F measure, prompting a batch-effect correction. The control group was slightly older than the multiple sclerosis patient group. Compared with controls, multiple sclerosis patients had significantly lower normalized Chao1 diversity, a finding suggesting substantial peripheral T-cell clonal expansion. Four to six TRBV segments, including TRBV5-6, TRBV5-1 and TRBV20-1, were significantly more frequent in patients than controls.

The method behind the library was PCR. Sequencer: Illumina HiSeq 2500. To reduce PCR and sequencing biases, unique molecular identifiers were built into the TCR beta cDNA libraries. Per 1 to 10 million input T cells, approximately 500,000 cDNA molecules were obtained, such that each molecule approximated one T cell. The patient libraries were prepared and sequenced with the same protocol used for the earlier healthy control dataset. Within a given batch, samples were prepared together, multiplexed and sequenced on the same HiSeq lane. The authors' pipeline ran thus. MIGEC was used to process the raw barcoded reads, and molecular identifier groups with only a single read were discarded before consensus assembly and CDR3 extraction. VDJtools was used for post-analysis of the clonotype tables, and diversity was normalized by down-sampling every dataset to the size of the smallest sample. To correct batch-related cross-sample contamination, repertoire overlap clustering matched CDR3 amino acid sequences but not nucleotide sequences. The public reads were quality trimmed at Q25 with fastp and then assembled into clones with MiXCR by TCRdb, keeping productive beta chains. Rows with a matching CDR3 protein are joined into one entry that keeps the most common DNA and genes. The V and J calls follow TCRdb's processing rather than the paper's. In all, the sample holds hundreds of thousands of distinct CDR3 sequences, and more than 30% of those were seen once. The ten largest make up 6% to 9% of the sample.

TCR beta repertoires were profiled from peripheral blood of some 13 young patients with multiple sclerosis to demonstrate the VDJtools post-analysis software. The multiple sclerosis patients were children and adolescents between roughly 6 and 16 years of age. Via the germline V gene, CDR1 is WSHSY and CDR2 SAAADI. CDR3 length: 14 amino acids, cysteine to phenylalanine. The only DNA kept is the CDR3, 42 bases in frame from the first base. V lost 0 bases and J lost 4 bases; the stretch between them is 9 bases long. Sequenced: blood. The chain uses TRBV10-2 and TRBJ1-2; no D segment can be confidently identified. The sequence derives from a girl aged 2 to 10 with multiple sclerosis. The nucleotides read TGCGCCAGCAGTGAGTCAGCCAGCCCCTATGGCTACACCTTC. The translation is CASSESASPYGYTF.